This T cell receptor beta chain was identified during a study of esophageal squamous cell carcinoma under preoperative chemotherapy. TCRdb recomputed calls from the PCR reads with MiXCR, one row per CDR3 protein. Of about 30,000 distinct CDR3 sequences listed, 45% to 55% are singletons. The study, taken as a whole, reports: Peripheral T cells migrating into the tumor appeared to partly supply post-treatment tumor-infiltrating lymphocytes.

The time point: before preoperative PTX-NDP chemotherapy. This clonotype has ten or more counts. Its antigen is still unknown. The CDR3 sequence is 15 residues long. Trimming shortened V by 1 base and J by 5 bases, and 15 bases separated the two germline ends. CDR1 and CDR2 (germline): SGHTA, FQGNSA. This chain uses TRBV7-2 with TRBJ2-7; D ambiguous. The clonotype was recovered from a human donor with esophageal squamous cell carcinoma. The donor label of this sample is uncertain. The material was obtained from a patient given preoperative chemotherapy. CDR3 DNA: TGTGCCAGCAGCTTAGGGGCAAGGGCGGAAAACGAGCAGTACTTC. Translated: CASSLGARAENEQYF. The full variable domain, completed using reference TRBV7-2 and TRBJ2-7, is GAGVSQSPSNKVTEKGKDVELRCDPISGHTALYWYRQSLGQGLEFLIYFQGNSAPDKSGLPSDRFSAERTGGSVSTLTIQRTQQEDSAVYLCASSLGARAENEQYFGPGTRLTVT.